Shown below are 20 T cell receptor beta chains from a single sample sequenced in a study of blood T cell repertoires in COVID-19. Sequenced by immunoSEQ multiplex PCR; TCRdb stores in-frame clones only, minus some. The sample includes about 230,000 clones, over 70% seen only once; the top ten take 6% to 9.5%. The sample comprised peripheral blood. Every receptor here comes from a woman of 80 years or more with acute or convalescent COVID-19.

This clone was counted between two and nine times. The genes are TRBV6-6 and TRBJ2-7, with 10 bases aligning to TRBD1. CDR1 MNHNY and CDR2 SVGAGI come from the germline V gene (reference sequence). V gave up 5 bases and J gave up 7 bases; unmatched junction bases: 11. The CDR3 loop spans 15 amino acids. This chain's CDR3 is CASSPPRDRGLEQYF. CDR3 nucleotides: TGTGCCAGCAGTCCGCCCCGAGACAGGGGGCTTGAGCAGTACTTC.

CDR3 sequence reads: CASSPGAGAFRTDTQYF. DNA of the CDR3: TGTGCCAGTAGTCCAGGGGCGGGGGCGTTCCGCACAGATACGCAGTATTTT. This rearrangement joins TRBV19 to TRBJ2-3; maybe TRBD2 (7 bases). Germline values: CDR1 LNHDA, CDR2 SQIVND (reference sequence). CDR3 size: 17 residues. Trimming pared 5 bases from V and 1 base from J, leaving 19 bases between.

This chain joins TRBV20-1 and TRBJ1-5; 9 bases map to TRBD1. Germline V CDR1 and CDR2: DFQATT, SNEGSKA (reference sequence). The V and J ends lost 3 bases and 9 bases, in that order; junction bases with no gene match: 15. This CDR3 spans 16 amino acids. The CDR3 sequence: CSASIAGTGTMVPQHF. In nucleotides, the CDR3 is TGCAGTGCTAGTATCGCGGGGACAGGGACAATGGTGCCCCAGCATTTT.

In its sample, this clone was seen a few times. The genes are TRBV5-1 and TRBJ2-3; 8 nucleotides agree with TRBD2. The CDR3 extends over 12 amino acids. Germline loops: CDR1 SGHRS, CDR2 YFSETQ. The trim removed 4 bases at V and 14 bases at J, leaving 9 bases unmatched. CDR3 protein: CASSPDGGGRYF. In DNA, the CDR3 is TGCGCCAGCAGCCCGGACGGGGGGGGAAGGTATTTT.

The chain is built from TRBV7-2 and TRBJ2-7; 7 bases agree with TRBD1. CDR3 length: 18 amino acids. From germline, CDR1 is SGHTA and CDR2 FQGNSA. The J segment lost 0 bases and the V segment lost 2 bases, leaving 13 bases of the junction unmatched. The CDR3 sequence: CASSLWGWVGTDSYEQYF. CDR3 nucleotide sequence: TGTGCCAGCAGCTTATGGGGTTGGGTCGGGACAGACTCCTACGAGCAGTACTTC.

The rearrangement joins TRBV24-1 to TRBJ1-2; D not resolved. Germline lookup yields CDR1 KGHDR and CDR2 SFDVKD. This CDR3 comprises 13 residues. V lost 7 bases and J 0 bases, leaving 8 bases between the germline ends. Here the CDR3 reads CATRKGANYGYTF. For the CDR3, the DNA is TGTGCCACCAGGAAAGGAGCTAACTATGGCTACACCTTC.

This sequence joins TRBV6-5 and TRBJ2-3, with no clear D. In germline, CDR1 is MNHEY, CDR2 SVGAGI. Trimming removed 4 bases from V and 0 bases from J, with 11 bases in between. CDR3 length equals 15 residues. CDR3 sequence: CASSLTGESTDTQYF. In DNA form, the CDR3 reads TGTGCCAGCAGTTTGACCGGAGAGAGCACAGATACGCAGTATTTT.

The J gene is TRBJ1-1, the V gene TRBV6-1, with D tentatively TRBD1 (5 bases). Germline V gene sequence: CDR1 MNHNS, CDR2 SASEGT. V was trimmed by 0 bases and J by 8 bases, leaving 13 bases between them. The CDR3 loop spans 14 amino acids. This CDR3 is CASSEARTLLEAFF. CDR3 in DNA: TGTGCCAGCAGTGAAGCGAGGACATTACTAGAAGCTTTCTTT.

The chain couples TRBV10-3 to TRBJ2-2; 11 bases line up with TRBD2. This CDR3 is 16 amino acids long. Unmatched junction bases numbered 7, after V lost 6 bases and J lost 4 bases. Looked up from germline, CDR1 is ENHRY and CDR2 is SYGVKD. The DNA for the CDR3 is TGTGCCATCAGCGCCCTAGCGGGGGGTCTCACCGGGGAGCTGTTTTTT. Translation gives CAISALAGGLTGELFF.

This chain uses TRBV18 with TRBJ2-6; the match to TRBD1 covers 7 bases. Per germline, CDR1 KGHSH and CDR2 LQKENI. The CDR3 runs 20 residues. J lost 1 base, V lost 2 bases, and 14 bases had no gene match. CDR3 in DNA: TGTGCCAGCTCACCAGAATATAACAGGGGAGCGTTTTCTGGGGCCAACGTCCTGACTTTC. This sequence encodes CASSPEYNRGAFSGANVLTF. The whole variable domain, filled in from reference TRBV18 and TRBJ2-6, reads NAGVMQNPRHLVRRRGQEARLRCSPMKGHSHVYWYRQLPEEGLKFMVYLQKENIIDESGMPKERFSAEFPKEGPSILRIQQVVRGDSAAYFCASSPEYNRGAFSGANVLTFGAGSRLTVL.

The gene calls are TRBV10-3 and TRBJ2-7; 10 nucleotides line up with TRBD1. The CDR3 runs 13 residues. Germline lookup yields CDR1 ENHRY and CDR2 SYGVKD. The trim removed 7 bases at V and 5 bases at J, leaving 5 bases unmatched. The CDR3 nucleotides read TGTGCCATCAAAGAGGGACAGGGGCACGAGCAGTACTTC. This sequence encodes CAIKEGQGHEQYF.

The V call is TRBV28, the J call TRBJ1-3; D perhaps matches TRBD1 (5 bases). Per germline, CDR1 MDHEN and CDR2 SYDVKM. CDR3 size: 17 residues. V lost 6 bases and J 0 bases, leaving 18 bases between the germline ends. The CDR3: CASSISLGAVSGNTIYF. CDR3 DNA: TGTGCCAGCAGCATCTCGCTAGGGGCGGTCTCTGGAAACACCATATATTTT. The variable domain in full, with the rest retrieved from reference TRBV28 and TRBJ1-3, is DVKVTQSSRYLVKRTGEKVFLECVQDMDHENMFWYRQDPGLGLRLIYFSYDVKMKEKGDIPEGYSVSREKKERFSLILESASTNQTSMYLCASSISLGAVSGNTIYFGEGSWLTVV.

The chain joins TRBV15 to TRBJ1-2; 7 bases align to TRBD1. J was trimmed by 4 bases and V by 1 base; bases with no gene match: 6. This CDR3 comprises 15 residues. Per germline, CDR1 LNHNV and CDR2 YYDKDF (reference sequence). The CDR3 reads CATSRGGDRAYGYTF. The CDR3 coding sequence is TGTGCCACCAGCAGAGGCGGAGACAGGGCCTATGGCTACACCTTC.

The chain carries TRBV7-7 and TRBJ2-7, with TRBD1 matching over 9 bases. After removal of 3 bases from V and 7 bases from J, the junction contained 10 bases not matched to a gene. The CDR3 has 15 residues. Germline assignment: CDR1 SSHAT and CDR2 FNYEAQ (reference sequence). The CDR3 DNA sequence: TGTGCCAGCAGCTTGGAACAGGGGGCTCGGGGGGAGCAGTACTTC. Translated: CASSLEQGARGEQYF. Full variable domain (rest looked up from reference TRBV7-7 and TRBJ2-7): GAGVSQSPRYKVTKRGQDVTLRCDPISSHATLYWYQQALGQGPEFLTYFNYEAQPDKSGLPSDRFSAERPEGSISTLTIQRTEQRDSAMYRCASSLEQGARGEQYFGPGTRLTVT.

The CDR3 region is CASRRRGEADTQYF. The DNA of the CDR3 is TGTGCCAGCAGAAGGCGGGGTGAGGCAGATACGCAGTATTTT. V gene TRBV6-5 combines with J gene TRBJ2-3, with D possibly matching TRBD2 (6 bases). The CDR3 runs to 14 residues. Trimming stripped 6 bases from V and 4 bases from J, with 14 bases between. In germline, CDR1 is MNHEY, CDR2 SVGAGI.

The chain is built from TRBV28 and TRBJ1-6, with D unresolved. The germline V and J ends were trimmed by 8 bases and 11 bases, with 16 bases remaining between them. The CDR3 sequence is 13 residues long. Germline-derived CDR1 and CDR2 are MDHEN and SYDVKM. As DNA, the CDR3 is TGTGCCAGCCTAAGGAGACGGAACCCACCCCTCCACTTT. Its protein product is CASLRRRNPPLHF.

As DNA, the CDR3 is TGCGCCAGCAGCTTGGGGCGACAGGGGCGGACTGAAGCTTTCTTT. Protein sequence: CASSLGRQGRTEAFF. The chain has TRBV5-1 and TRBJ1-1, with 8 bases fitting TRBD1. This CDR3 has 15 residues. In germline, CDR1 is SGHRS, CDR2 YFSETQ. Unmatched junction bases numbered 6, after V lost 0 bases and J lost 5 bases. Drawing the rest from reference TRBV5-1 and TRBJ1-1, the complete variable domain is KAGVTQTPRYLIKTRGQQVTLSCSPISGHRSVSWYQQTPGQGLQFLFEYFSETQRNKGNFPGRFSGRQFSNSRSEMNVSTLELGDSALYLCASSLGRQGRTEAFFGQGTRLTVV.

Written as DNA, the CDR3 is TGTGCCAGTAGTATAGCCGCGCAGGGGTTTGATACGCAGTATTTT. It specifies CASSIAAQGFDTQYF. The chain combines TRBV19 with TRBJ2-3; D perhaps matches TRBD1 (6 bases). CDR3 size: 15 residues. Trimming removed 1 base from V and 6 bases from J, with 14 bases in between. Germline V gene data show CDR1 as LNHDA and CDR2 as SQIVND (reference sequence).

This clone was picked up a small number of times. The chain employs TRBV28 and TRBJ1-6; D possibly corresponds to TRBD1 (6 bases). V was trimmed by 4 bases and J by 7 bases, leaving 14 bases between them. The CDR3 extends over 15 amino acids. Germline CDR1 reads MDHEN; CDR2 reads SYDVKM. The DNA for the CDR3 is TGTGCCAGCAGTTCCGTGGACAGCTTAAATTCACCCCTCCACTTT. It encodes CASSSVDSLNSPLHF.

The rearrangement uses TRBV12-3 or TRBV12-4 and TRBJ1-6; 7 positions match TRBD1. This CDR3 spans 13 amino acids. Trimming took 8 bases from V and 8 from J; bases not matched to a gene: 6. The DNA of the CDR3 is TGTGCCAGCCTACAGGGGTCATATTCACCCCTCCACTTT. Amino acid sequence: CASLQGSYSPLHF.